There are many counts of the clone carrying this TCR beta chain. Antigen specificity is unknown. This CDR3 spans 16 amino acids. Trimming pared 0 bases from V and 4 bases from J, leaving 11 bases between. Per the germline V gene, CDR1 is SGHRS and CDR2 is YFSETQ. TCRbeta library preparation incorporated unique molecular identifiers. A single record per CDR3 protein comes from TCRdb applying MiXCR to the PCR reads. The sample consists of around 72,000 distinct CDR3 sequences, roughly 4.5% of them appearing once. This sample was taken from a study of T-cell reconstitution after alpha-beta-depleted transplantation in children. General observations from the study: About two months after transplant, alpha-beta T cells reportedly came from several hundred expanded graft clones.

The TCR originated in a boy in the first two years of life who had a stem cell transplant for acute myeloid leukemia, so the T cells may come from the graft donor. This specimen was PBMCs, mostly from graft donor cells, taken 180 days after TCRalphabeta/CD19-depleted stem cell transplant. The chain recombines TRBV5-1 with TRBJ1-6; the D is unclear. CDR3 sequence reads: CASSLVSESYNSPLHF. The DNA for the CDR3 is TGCGCCAGCAGCTTGGTGTCAGAGTCTTATAATTCACCCCTCCACTTT.